This TCR beta chain is from a study of T cells after yellow fever vaccination. General study findings and limits: Most clones from primary vaccination were detected again post-booster (around 95% CD4, 88% CD8).

This CDR3 spans 13 amino acids. This clonotype was seen ten or more times. Antigen: not known. From the 5' RACE reads, TCRdb called clonotypes with MiXCR, one entry per CDR3 protein. The profile shows some 63,000 distinct CDR3 sequences, about 7.8% of them singletons. The chain recombines TRBV21-1 with TRBJ2-7; the table's D call, TRBD2, was not checked against the DNA. TRBV21-1 is listed as a pseudogene. This clonotype was obtained from a man between 25 and 39 years old who received the YFV17D yellow fever vaccine. The sequencing used CD8+ T cells sorted from PBMCs, collected 15 days after the yellow fever booster vaccination. The CDR3 DNA sequence: TGTGCCAGCAGCAAAGGGGACGGCTGTATCCCGCACTTC. As protein: CASSKGDGCIPHF.